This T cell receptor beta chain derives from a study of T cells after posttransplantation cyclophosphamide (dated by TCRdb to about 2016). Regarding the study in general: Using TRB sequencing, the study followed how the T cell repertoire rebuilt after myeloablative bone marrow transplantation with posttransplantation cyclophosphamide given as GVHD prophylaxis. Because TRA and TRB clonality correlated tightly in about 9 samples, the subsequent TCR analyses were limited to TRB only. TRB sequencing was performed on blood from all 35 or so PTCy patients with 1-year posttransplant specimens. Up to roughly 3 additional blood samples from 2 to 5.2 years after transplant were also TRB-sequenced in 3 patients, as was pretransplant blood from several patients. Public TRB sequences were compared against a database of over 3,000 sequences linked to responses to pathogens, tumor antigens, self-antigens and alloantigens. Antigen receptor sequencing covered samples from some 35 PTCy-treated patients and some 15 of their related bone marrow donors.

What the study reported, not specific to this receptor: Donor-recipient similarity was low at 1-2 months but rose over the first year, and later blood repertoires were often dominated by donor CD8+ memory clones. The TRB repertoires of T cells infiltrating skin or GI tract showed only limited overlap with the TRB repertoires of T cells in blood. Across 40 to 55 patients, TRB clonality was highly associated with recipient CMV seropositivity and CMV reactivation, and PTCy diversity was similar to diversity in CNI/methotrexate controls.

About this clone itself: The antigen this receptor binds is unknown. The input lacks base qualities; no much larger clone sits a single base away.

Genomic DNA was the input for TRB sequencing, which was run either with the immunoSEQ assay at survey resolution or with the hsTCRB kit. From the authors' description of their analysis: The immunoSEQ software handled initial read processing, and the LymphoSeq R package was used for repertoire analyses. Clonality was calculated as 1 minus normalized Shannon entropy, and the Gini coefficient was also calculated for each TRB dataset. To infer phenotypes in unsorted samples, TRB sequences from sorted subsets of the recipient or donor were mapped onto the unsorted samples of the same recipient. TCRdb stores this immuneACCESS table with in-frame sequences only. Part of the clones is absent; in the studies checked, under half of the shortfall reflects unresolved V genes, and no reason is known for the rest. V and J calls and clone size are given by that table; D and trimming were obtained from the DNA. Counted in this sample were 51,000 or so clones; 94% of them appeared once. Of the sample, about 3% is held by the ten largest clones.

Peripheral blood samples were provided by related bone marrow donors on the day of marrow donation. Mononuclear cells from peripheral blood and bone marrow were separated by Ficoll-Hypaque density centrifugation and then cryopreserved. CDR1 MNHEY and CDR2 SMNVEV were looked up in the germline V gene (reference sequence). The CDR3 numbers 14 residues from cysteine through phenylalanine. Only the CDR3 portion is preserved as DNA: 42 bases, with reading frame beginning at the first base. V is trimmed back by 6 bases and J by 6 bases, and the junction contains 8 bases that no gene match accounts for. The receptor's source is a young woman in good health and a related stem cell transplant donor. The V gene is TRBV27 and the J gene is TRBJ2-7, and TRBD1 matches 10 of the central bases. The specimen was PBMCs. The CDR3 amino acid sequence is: CASRTAGTGAEQYF. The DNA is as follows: TGTGCCAGCAGAACCGCCGGGACAGGGGCCGAGCAGTACTTC.